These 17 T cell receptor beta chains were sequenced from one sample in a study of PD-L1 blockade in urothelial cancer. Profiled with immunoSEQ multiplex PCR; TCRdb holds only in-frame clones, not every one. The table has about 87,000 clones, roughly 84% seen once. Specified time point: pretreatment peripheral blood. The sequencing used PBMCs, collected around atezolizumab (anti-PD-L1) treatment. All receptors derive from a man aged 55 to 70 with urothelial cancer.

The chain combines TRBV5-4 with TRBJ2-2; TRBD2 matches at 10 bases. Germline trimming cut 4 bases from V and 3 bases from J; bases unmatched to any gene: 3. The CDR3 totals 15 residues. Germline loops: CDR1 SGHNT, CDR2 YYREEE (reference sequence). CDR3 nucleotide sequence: TGTGCCAGCAGCCCCAGCGGGGGGGACACCGGGGAGCTGTTTTTT. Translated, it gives CASSPSGGDTGELFF.

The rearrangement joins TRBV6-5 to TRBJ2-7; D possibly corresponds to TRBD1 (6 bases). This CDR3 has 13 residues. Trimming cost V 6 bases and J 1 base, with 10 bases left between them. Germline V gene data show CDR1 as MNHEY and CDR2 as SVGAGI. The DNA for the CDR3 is TGTGCCAGCAGCCTTGACAGGTCCTACGAGCAGTACTTC. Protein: CASSLDRSYEQYF.

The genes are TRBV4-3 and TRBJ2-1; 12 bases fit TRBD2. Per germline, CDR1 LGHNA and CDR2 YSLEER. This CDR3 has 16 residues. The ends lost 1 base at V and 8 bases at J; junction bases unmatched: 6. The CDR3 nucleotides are TGCGCCAGCAGCCAAGGCTCTAGCGGGAGGGGATATGAGCAGTTCTTC. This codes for CASSQGSSGRGYEQFF.

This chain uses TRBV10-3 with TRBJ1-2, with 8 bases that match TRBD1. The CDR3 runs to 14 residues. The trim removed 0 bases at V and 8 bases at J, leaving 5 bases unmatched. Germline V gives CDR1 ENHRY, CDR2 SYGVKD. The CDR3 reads CAISESRTGQGYTF. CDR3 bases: TGTGCCATCAGTGAGTCCAGGACAGGGCAAGGCTACACCTTC.

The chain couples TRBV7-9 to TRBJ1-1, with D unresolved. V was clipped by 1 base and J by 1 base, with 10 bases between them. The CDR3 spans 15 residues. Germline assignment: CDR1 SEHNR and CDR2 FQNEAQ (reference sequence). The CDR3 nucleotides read TGTGCCAGCAGCTTAGTCGTTAGCAGGAACACTGAAGCTTTCTTT. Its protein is CASSLVVSRNTEAFF.

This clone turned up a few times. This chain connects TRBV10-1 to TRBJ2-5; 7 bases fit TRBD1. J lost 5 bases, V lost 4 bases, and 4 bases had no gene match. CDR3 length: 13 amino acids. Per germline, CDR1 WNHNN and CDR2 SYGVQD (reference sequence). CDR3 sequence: CASSADRVETQYF. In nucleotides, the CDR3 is TGCGCCAGCAGTGCTGACAGGGTGGAGACCCAGTACTTC.

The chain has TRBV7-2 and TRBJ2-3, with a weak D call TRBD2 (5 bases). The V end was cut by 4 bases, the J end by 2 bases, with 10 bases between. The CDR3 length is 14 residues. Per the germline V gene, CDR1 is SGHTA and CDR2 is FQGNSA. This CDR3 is CASSSGGLTDTQYF. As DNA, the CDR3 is TGTGCCAGCAGCTCAGGAGGTCTCACAGATACGCAGTATTTT.

In DNA, the CDR3 is TGTGCCAGCAGTCTACAAACTAGCGGGAGCTCCAATGAGCAGTTCTTC. This sequence encodes CASSLQTSGSSNEQFF. V and J are TRBV28 and TRBJ2-1; 11 nucleotides match TRBD2. The CDR3 loop spans 16 amino acids. V lost 5 bases and J lost 6; bases outside the gene matches: 9. Germline lookup yields CDR1 MDHEN and CDR2 SYDVKM.

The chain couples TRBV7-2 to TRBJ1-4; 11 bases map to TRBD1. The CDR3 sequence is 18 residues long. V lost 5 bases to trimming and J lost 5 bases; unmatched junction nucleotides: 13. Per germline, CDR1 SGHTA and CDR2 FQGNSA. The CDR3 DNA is TGTGCCAGCAGCACCCCGGGACAGGGGGTTGAAGGGAATGAAAAACTGTTTTTT. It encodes CASSTPGQGVEGNEKLFF.

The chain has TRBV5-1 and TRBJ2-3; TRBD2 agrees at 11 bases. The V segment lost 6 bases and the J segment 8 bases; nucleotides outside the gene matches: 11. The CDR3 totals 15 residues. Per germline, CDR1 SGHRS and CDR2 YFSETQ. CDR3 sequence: CASNNGGTSGFTQYF. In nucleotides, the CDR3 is TGCGCCAGCAACAACGGGGGGACTAGCGGTTTTACGCAGTATTTT.

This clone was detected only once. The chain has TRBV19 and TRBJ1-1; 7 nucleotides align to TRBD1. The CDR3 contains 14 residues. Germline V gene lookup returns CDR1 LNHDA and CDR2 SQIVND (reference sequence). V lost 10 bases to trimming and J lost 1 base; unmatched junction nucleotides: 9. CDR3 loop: CATIRTGGNTEAFF. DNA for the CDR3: TGTGCCACTATAAGGACAGGAGGGAACACTGAAGCTTTCTTT.

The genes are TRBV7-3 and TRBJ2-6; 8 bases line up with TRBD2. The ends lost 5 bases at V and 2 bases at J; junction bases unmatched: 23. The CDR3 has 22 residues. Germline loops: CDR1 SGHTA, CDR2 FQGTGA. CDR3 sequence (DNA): TGTGCCAGCAGCCAACAGGGAGTTAGAGGGCGGGGGGCTGTTCCTGGGGCCAACGTCCTGACTTTC. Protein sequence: CASSQQGVRGRGAVPGANVLTF.

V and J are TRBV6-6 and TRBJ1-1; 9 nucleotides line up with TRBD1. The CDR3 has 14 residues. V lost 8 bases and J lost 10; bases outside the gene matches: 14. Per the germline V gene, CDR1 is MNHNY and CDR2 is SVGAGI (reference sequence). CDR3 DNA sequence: TGTGCCAGCTCTTCCCTACAGGGGGCGAGCGGAGCTTTCTTT. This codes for CASSSLQGASGAFF.

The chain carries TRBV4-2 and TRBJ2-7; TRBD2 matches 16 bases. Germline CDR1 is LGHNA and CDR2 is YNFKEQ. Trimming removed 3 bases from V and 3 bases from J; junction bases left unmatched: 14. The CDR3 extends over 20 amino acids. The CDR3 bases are TGTGCCAGCAGCCACCCCAACCCCGGGACTAGCGGGGGGGAAATCTACGAGCAGTACTTC. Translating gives CASSHPNPGTSGGEIYEQYF.

Written as DNA, the CDR3 is TGTGCCAGCGGACAGCCGAACACTGAAGCTTTCTTT. This sequence encodes CASGQPNTEAFF. The rearrangement links TRBV2 to TRBJ1-1, with D possibly being TRBD1 (6 bases). V gave up 8 bases and J gave up 1 base, with 8 bases separating them. The CDR3 is made up of 12 amino acids. In germline, CDR1 is SNHLY, CDR2 FYNNEI. Based on the CDR3 plus reference TRBV2 and TRBJ1-1, the full variable domain is EPEVTQTPSHQVTQMGQEVILRCVPISNHLYFYWYRQILGQKVEFLVSFYNNEISEKSEIFDDQFSVERPDGSNFTLKIRSTKLEDSAMYFCASGQPNTEAFFGQGTRLTVV.

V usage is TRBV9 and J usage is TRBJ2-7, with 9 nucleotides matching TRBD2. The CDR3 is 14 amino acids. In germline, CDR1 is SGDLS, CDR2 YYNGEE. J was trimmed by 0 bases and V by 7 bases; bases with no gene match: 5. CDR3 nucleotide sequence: TGTGCCAGCTCGCGGGAGGGCCTCTCCTACGAGCAGTACTTC. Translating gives CASSREGLSYEQYF. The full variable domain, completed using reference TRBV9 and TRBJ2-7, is DSGVTQTPKHLITATGQRVTLRCSPRSGDLSVYWYQQSLDQGLQFLIQYYNGEERAKGNILERFSAQQFPDLHSELNLSSLELGDSALYFCASSREGLSYEQYFGPGTRLTVT.

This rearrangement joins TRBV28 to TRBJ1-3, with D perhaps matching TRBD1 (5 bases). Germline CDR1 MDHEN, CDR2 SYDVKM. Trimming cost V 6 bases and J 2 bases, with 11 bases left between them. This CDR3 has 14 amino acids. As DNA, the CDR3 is TGTGCCAGCAGCCGGACATCAACTGGAAACACCATATATTTT. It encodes CASSRTSTGNTIYF.